One and the same sample provided the 21 T cell receptor beta chains below, sequenced in a study of neurological immune-mediated disorders. TCRdb processed the 5' RACE reads anew with MiXCR; each CDR3 protein has one entry. The sample has around 68,000 distinct CDR3 sequences, roughly 4% seen once; the top ten hold roughly 2.7%. Sequences were obtained from PBMCs. These receptors all come from a man aged 45-60 years with multiple sclerosis.

Ten or more counts support this clonotype. The V gene is TRBV12-3 or TRBV12-4, the J gene TRBJ2-3; tentative D call: TRBD1 (5 bases). Trimming left V 5 bases short and J 1 base short, with 16 bases between. This CDR3 is 16 amino acids long. The CDR3 here is CASSPGYRLRTDTQYF. The CDR3 nucleotides are TGTGCCAGCAGTCCAGGGTATCGGCTCCGCACAGATACGCAGTATTTT.

The table lists this clonotype with a few counts. J is TRBJ2-1 and V is TRBV14; the match to TRBD2 covers 7 bases. Unmatched junction bases numbered 8, after V lost 3 bases and J lost 0 bases. This CDR3 contains 17 residues. Germline V gene data show CDR1 as SGHDN and CDR2 as FVKESK. The CDR3 spells CASSQGGLADSYNEQFF. The CDR3 DNA reads TGTGCCAGCAGCCAGGGAGGCCTAGCGGACTCCTACAATGAGCAGTTCTTC.

In its sample, this clonotype was seen many times. The chain recombines TRBV24-1 with TRBJ2-2; 9 positions agree with TRBD1. J gave up 0 bases and V 3 bases, and 1 base lay outside the gene matches. The CDR3 consists of 16 residues. Germline CDR1 is KGHDR and CDR2 is SFDVKD. Here the CDR3 DNA reads TGTGCCACCAGTGATAACAGGGGGCCGAACACCGGGGAGCTGTTTTTT. It encodes CATSDNRGPNTGELFF.

This clonotype was found many times. The chain links TRBV12-3 or TRBV12-4 to TRBJ1-1, with D hard to call. The CDR3 sequence is 11 residues long. V lost 4 bases to trimming and J lost 5 bases, with 5 bases between them. Here the CDR3 reads CASSSYTEAFF. The CDR3 nucleotides read TGTGCCAGCAGTTCCTATACTGAAGCTTTCTTT.

This clonotype was picked up many times. This rearrangement joins TRBV6-4 to TRBJ2-3, with TRBD2 as a possible D gene (7 bases). The CDR3 extends over 14 amino acids. Trimming removed 2 bases at V and 2 bases at J, with 8 bases between. CDR1 and CDR2 from the germline V gene are MRHNA and SNTAGT. Written as DNA, the CDR3 is TGTGCCAGCAGTGACGGGGGGGCCACAGATACGCAGTATTTT. Translated: CASSDGGATDTQYF.

There are many counts of this clonotype. The V gene is TRBV10-1, the J gene TRBJ1-1; 7 bases are a match to TRBD1. V dropped 7 bases and J dropped 0; count of bases not matched to a gene: 8. The CDR3 loop spans 15 amino acids. CDR1 and CDR2 from the germline V gene are WNHNN and SYGVQD (reference sequence). This CDR3 is CASTRDSTLNTEAFF. The CDR3 region has the DNA TGCGCCAGCACCCGGGACAGTACTCTGAACACTGAAGCTTTCTTT.

In its sample, this clonotype was seen many times. The chain recombines TRBV5-1 with TRBJ1-3; no firm D call. CDR1 is SGHRS and CDR2 is YFSETQ in the germline V gene. There are 13 residues in the CDR3. V was clipped by 6 bases and J by 0 bases, with 7 bases between them. The DNA of the CDR3 is TGCGCCAGCACCGTGAGCTCTGGAAACACCATATATTTT. This sequence encodes CASTVSSGNTIYF.

This clonotype was counted a few times. No conserved phenylalanine or tryptophan is present at the end of the CDR3, so a read error is the likely explanation. J is TRBJ1-2 and V is TRBV3-1, with D possibly being TRBD1 (6 bases). The germline CDR1 and CDR2 sequences are LGHDT and YNNKEL (reference sequence). Trimming shortened V by 5 bases and J by 5 bases, and 15 bases separated the two germline ends. This CDR3 region has 14 residues. CDR3: CASSARETGYGYTN. The CDR3 nucleotides read TGTGCCAGCAGCGCGCGTGAAACAGGGTATGGCTACACCAAC.

In this sample, this clonotype turned up many times. The chain recombines TRBV6-1 with TRBJ2-3; 8 nucleotides agree with TRBD2. The germline V gene encodes CDR1 MNHNS and CDR2 SASEGT. There are 15 residues in the CDR3. V dropped 3 bases and J dropped 1; count of bases not matched to a gene: 3. The CDR3 loop is CASSEWRGGTDTQYF. The CDR3, as DNA: TGTGCCAGCAGTGAGTGGCGGGGGGGCACAGATACGCAGTATTTT.

This clonotype was counted ten times or more. The chain is built from TRBV6-5 and TRBJ2-5; D not certain. The CDR3 extends over 17 amino acids. Germline lookup yields CDR1 MNHEY and CDR2 SVGAGI. V dropped 7 bases and J dropped 0 bases, with 21 bases sitting between them. The CDR3 protein is CASKRRPTRGYQETQYF. The CDR3 DNA reads as TGTGCCAGCAAGAGACGGCCCACACGAGGATACCAAGAGACCCAGTACTTC.

This clonotype has a count of ten or more. This chain uses TRBV20-1 with TRBJ2-7; D may be TRBD2 (5 bases). Germline assignment: CDR1 DFQATT and CDR2 SNEGSKA (reference sequence). Trimming took off 5 bases at V and 4 bases at J, with 15 bases between the two ends. CDR3 size: 13 residues. CDR3 sequence: CSADQRRPYEQYF. CDR3 DNA: TGCAGTGCTGATCAGAGGAGGCCTTACGAGCAGTACTTC.

This clonotype appeared many times. CDR3 sequence: CASSLTGTNTGELFF. The CDR3 bases are TGTGCCAGCAGCTTAACCGGGACCAACACCGGGGAGCTGTTTTTT. The chain links TRBV7-2 to TRBJ2-2; D is possibly TRBD1 or TRBD2 (5 bases each). The germline CDR1 and CDR2 sequences are SGHTA and FQGNSA. V lost 2 bases and J lost 2, with 9 bases in between. This CDR3 comprises 15 residues.

This clonotype came up a few times. The chain has TRBV12-3 or TRBV12-4 and TRBJ1-5; 8 nucleotides agree with TRBD1. V dropped 3 bases and J dropped 7; count of bases not matched to a gene: 8. CDR3 length equals 15 residues. CDR3 residues: CASSFLRGRGQPQHF. CDR3 sequence (DNA): TGTGCCAGCAGTTTTCTCAGGGGGCGCGGGCAGCCCCAGCATTTT.

This clonotype has ten or more counts. The CDR3 loop reads CASSLFSNQPQHF. The DNA for the CDR3 is TGCGCCAGCAGCTTGTTTAGCAATCAGCCCCAGCATTTT. The V and J genes are TRBV5-1 and TRBJ1-5; D call uncertain. The V gene lost 1 base and the J gene lost 0 bases, with 2 bases spanning the gap. Germline CDR1 SGHRS, CDR2 YFSETQ. This CDR3 comprises 13 residues.

This clonotype was seen ten or more times. The rearrangement uses TRBV7-2 and TRBJ1-5; D is perhaps TRBD1 (6 bases). The CDR3 runs 15 residues. V shed 5 bases and J shed 7 bases, with 18 bases lying between them. Germline CDR1 reads SGHTA; CDR2 reads FQGNSA. In nucleotides, the CDR3 is TGTGCCAGCAGCCAGGACAGCTCAAGGATCCAGCCCCAGCATTTT. This gives the protein CASSQDSSRIQPQHF.

The CDR3 region is CASSEFGEVPDTQYF. The CDR3 DNA sequence: TGCGCCAGCAGTGAGTTTGGGGAAGTCCCAGATACGCAGTATTTT. This chain links TRBV10-2 with TRBJ2-3; D is unresolved. This CDR3 contains 15 residues. Germline V lookup: CDR1 WSHSY, CDR2 SAAADI. Trimming pared 1 base from V and 4 bases from J, leaving 12 bases between.

The table lists this clonotype with many counts. The rearrangement uses TRBV6-2 or TRBV6-3 and TRBJ1-2; D uncertain. Germline loops: CDR1 MNHEY, CDR2 SVGEGT. V lost 4 bases and J lost 4, with 10 bases in between. The CDR3 covers 13 residues. CDR3 DNA: TGTGCCAGCAGTTCTACATTCGGCTATGGCTACACCTTC. Amino acid sequence: CASSSTFGYGYTF.

Many counts were recorded for this clonotype. The chain carries TRBV20-1 and TRBJ2-7, with TRBD2 matching 9 bases. The germline gives CDR1 DFQATT, CDR2 SNEGSKA (reference sequence). CDR3 length: 14 residues. V shed 3 bases, J shed 2 bases, and the junction held 5 bases outside the gene matches. CDR3 DNA: TGCAGTGCTAGCCGTAGCGGGGGAACCTACGAGCAGTACTTC. Translation: CSASRSGGTYEQYF.

The chain combines TRBV12-3 or TRBV12-4 with TRBJ2-5; D ambiguous. V was trimmed by 2 bases and J by 4 bases, leaving 11 bases between them. This CDR3 spans 14 amino acids. CDR3 loop: CASSLWISRETQYF. In DNA, the CDR3 is TGTGCCAGCAGTTTATGGATTTCCCGAGAGACCCAGTACTTC.

Many counts were recorded for this clonotype. The chain links TRBV7-3 to TRBJ2-1, with 7 positions matching TRBD1. Unmatched junction bases numbered 2, after V lost 2 bases and J lost 4 bases. The CDR3 is made up of 14 amino acids. The germline V gene has CDR1 SGHTA and CDR2 FQGTGA. CDR3 in amino acids: CASSLEGAYNEQFF. The CDR3 DNA sequence: TGTGCCAGCAGCTTAGAGGGGGCTTACAATGAGCAGTTCTTC.

With regard to this clonotype: This may be a read error, as it is one base from a much larger clone. This chain joins TRBV28 and TRBJ1-4; D is uncertain. V gave up 5 bases and J gave up 7 bases, with 11 bases separating them. CDR3 length: 13 residues. From germline, CDR1 is MDHEN and CDR2 SYDVKM. The CDR3 loop reads CASSTTAVEKLFF. CDR3 nucleotides: TGTGCCAGCAGTACTACAGCCGTTGAAAAACTGTTTTTT. Combining the CDR3 with reference TRBV28 and TRBJ1-4 gives the whole variable domain DVKVTQSSRYLVKRTGEKVFLECVQDMDHENMFWYRQDPGLGLRLIYFSYDVKMKEKGDIPEGYSVSREKKERFSLILESASTNQTSMYLCASSTTAVEKLFFGSGTQLSVL.